The 19 T cell receptor beta chains presented below share a single source sample, sequenced in a study of blood T cell repertoires in COVID-19. Assay used: immunoSEQ multiplex PCR; TCRdb lists only in-frame clones, some missing. Among under 250,000 clones listed, about four fifths were seen once. Sequencing used peripheral blood. Receptors originate from a man in his forties with active or convalescent COVID-19.

This rearrangement joins TRBV4-3 to TRBJ1-2, with D perhaps TRBD1 (5 bases). CDR1 is LGHNA, CDR2 YSLEER, per germline. This CDR3 contains 15 residues. V was trimmed by 5 bases and J by 5 bases, leaving 18 bases between them. This CDR3 reads CASSDFRQSSYGYTF. CDR3 DNA: TGCGCCAGCAGCGATTTTCGACAGTCCAGTTATGGCTACACCTTC.

This chain joins TRBV12-3 or TRBV12-4 and TRBJ1-2; D is possibly TRBD1 (5 bases). V lost 4 bases, J lost 8 bases, and 11 bases lay in between. CDR3 length: 12 amino acids. The DNA of the CDR3 is TGTGCCAGCAGTTCCACAGGTGGAGGCTACACCTTC. Protein product: CASSSTGGGYTF.

Regarding this clone: Compared with germline, one end of the junction differs, possibly owing to a read error. The V call is TRBV28, the J call TRBJ1-6; perhaps TRBD1 as D (5 bases). Germline CDR1 is MDHEN and CDR2 is SYDVKM. The CDR3 consists of 15 residues. CDR3 DNA: TGTGCCAGCAGTCGAGGGGACTCCTATAATTTACCCCTCCACTTT. Protein: CASSRGDSYNLPLHF.

The chain has TRBV5-5 and TRBJ2-1; D ambiguous. The V and J ends lost 0 bases and 6 bases respectively, with 7 bases between them. CDR1 is SGHKS and CDR2 is YYEKEE in the germline V gene (reference sequence). CDR3 length: 13 residues. The CDR3 region is CASSLGTFNEQFF. The CDR3 DNA reads TGTGCCAGCAGCTTGGGTACTTTCAATGAGCAGTTCTTC.

This CDR3 reads CASSQGLAGTYEQYF. The CDR3 nucleotides are TGCGCCAGCAGCCAAGGACTAGCGGGAACCTACGAGCAGTACTTC. The chain has TRBV4-1 and TRBJ2-7; 11 bases match TRBD2. This CDR3 is built from 15 residues. V lost 1 base to trimming and J lost 2 bases; unmatched junction nucleotides: 1. Looked up from germline, CDR1 is MGHRA and CDR2 is YSYEKL.

This chain links TRBV6-2 or TRBV6-3 with TRBJ1-2; 8 bases are shared with TRBD1. Trimming removed 4 bases from V and 7 bases from J; junction bases left unmatched: 11. The germline gives CDR1 MNHEY, CDR2 SVGEGT. The CDR3 is made up of 15 amino acids. In nucleotides, the CDR3 is TGTGCCAGCAGTTCAGGACAGGGTTCGTTGAGTGGCTACACCTTC. Translated, it gives CASSSGQGSLSGYTF.

The chain links TRBV11-1 to TRBJ2-1; 7 bases fit TRBD2. CDR3 length equals 15 residues. The J segment lost 9 bases and the V segment lost 1 base, leaving 9 bases of the junction unmatched. Germline CDR1 reads SGHAT; CDR2 reads FQDESV (reference sequence). CDR3 nucleotide sequence: TGTGCCAGCAGCTTAGTTCCCGGTCGGGAGGTTGAGCAGTTCTTC. Translation gives CASSLVPGREVEQFF. Supplemented by reference TRBV11-1 and TRBJ2-1, the full variable domain reads EAEVAQSPRYKITEKSQAVAFWCDPISGHATLYWYRQILGQGPELLVQFQDESVVDDSQLPKDRFSAERLKGVDSTLKIQPAELGDSAMYLCASSLVPGREVEQFFGPGTRLTVL.

The chain uses TRBV5-5 and TRBJ2-2, with a tentative D call TRBD1 (5 bases). This CDR3 contains 15 residues. Between the trimmed V and J ends, which lost 6 bases and 5 bases, there was a span of 17 bases. The V gene's germline CDR1 is SGHKS and CDR2 YYEKEE (reference sequence). The CDR3 DNA follows: TGTGCCAGCAATCAGGGATTTTCGAGAACCGGGGAGCTGTTTTTT. It translates to CASNQGFSRTGELFF.

The CDR3 sequence: CATGDRDYEQYF. CDR3 nucleotides: TGTGCCACCGGGGACAGGGACTACGAGCAGTACTTC. This chain joins TRBV24-1 and TRBJ2-7, with TRBD1 matching 9 bases. Germline values: CDR1 KGHDR, CDR2 SFDVKD. This CDR3 comprises 12 residues. V gave up 9 bases and J gave up 3 bases; unmatched junction bases: 2.

The V gene is TRBV10-3, the J gene TRBJ2-2; 12 nucleotides match TRBD2. Germline CDR1 is ENHRY and CDR2 is SYGVKD. The CDR3 runs to 19 residues. The J segment lost 0 bases and the V segment lost 0 bases, leaving 5 bases of the junction unmatched. The CDR3, as DNA: TGTGCCATCAGTGAGTCTAGACTAGCGGGGGCCGCGAACACCGGGGAGCTGTTTTTT. It specifies CAISESRLAGAANTGELFF.

This chain uses TRBV9 with TRBJ1-4; TRBD1 is a possible D gene (6 bases). With 7 bases removed from V and 0 bases from J, the gap between germline ends came to 10 bases. Looked up from germline, CDR1 is SGDLS and CDR2 is YYNGEE. The CDR3 is 14 amino acids. CDR3 amino acids: CASARQATNEKLFF. CDR3 nucleotides: TGTGCCAGCGCCCGACAGGCAACTAATGAAAAACTGTTTTTT.

As DNA, the CDR3 is TGTGCCAGCAGAGGACTAGCGGGAGCCGGGGAGCTGTTTTTT. As protein: CASRGLAGAGELFF. J is TRBJ2-2 and V is TRBV7-9; 13 nucleotides match TRBD2. CDR1 is SEHNR and CDR2 is FQNEAQ in the germline V gene (reference sequence). With 6 bases clipped from V and 6 bases from J, the junction kept 1 base outside the gene matches. This CDR3 has 14 amino acids.

The chain combines TRBV7-9 with TRBJ1-1; D might be TRBD1 (6 bases). The CDR3 spans 12 residues. Germline V gives CDR1 SEHNR, CDR2 FQNEAQ (reference sequence). V shed 6 bases and J shed 6 bases, with 11 bases lying between them. CDR3 nucleotide sequence: TGTGCCAGCAGGATACAGGGCCCTGAAGCTTTCTTT. Its translation: CASRIQGPEAFF.

J is TRBJ1-3 and V is TRBV30; D is uncertain. In germline, CDR1 is GTSNPN, CDR2 SVGIG (reference sequence). The CDR3 sequence is 15 residues long. With 0 bases removed from V and 0 bases from J, the gap between germline ends came to 9 bases. CDR3 in amino acids: CAWSVLLISGNTIYF. Here the CDR3 DNA reads TGTGCCTGGAGTGTACTACTTATCTCTGGAAACACCATATATTTT.

The rearrangement joins TRBV18 to TRBJ2-3; the match to TRBD2 covers 8 bases. The germline CDR1 and CDR2 sequences are KGHSH and LQKENI. The CDR3 runs to 13 residues. Unmatched junction bases numbered 3, after V lost 2 bases and J lost 8 bases. Here the CDR3 reads CASSPAGGGTQYF. In nucleotides, the CDR3 is TGTGCCAGCTCACCAGCGGGGGGCGGTACGCAGTATTTT.

This rearrangement joins TRBV18 to TRBJ1-1; 7 positions agree with TRBD1. Germline assignment: CDR1 KGHSH and CDR2 LQKENI. J gave up 8 bases and V 5 bases, and 11 bases lay outside the gene matches. CDR3 length: 14 amino acids. This CDR3 is CASSTLQGVGEAFF. In nucleotides, the CDR3 is TGTGCCAGCTCAACGCTCCAGGGGGTAGGCGAAGCTTTCTTT.

The gene calls are TRBV27 and TRBJ1-2; 9 nucleotides align to TRBD1. V was pared by 4 bases and J by 8 bases, with 8 bases of the junction left unmatched. The CDR3 totals 14 residues. Germline V gene lookup returns CDR1 MNHEY and CDR2 SMNVEV (reference sequence). CDR3 sequence: CASSSAGQGVGYTF. CDR3 bases: TGTGCCAGCAGTTCCGCGGGACAGGGTGTCGGCTACACCTTC.

The table lists this clone with a count of one. The V call is TRBV25-1, the J call TRBJ2-7; tentatively, D is TRBD2 (5 bases). Germline CDR1 and CDR2: MGHDK and SYGVNS. CDR3 size: 16 residues. The germline V and J ends were trimmed by 5 bases and 0 bases, with 17 bases remaining between them. CDR3 bases: TGTGCCAGCAGTTACGAAAGAGGGTCCTCCTCCTACGAGCAGTACTTC. Its translation is CASSYERGSSSYEQYF.

The J gene is TRBJ1-2, the V gene TRBV30; 7 nucleotides agree with TRBD1. V lost 5 bases and J lost 10; bases outside the gene matches: 16. This CDR3 comprises 14 residues. Germline V CDR1 and CDR2: GTSNPN, SVGIG (reference sequence). Here the CDR3 DNA reads TGTGCCTGGGCAGCGACAGGGCCGACGAACCCCTACACCTTC. This translates into CAWAATGPTNPYTF.